This T cell receptor (beta chain) was retrieved from a study of blood T cell repertoires in COVID-19. As originally analysed: Reference gene primer amplification yielded estimated nucleated cell counts. Only in-frame clones appear in the TCRdb table, and some are missing; sequencing was by immunoSEQ multiplex PCR. V and J calls and clone size come straight from that table; D and trimming were deduced from the DNA. Here the sample spans about 370,000 clones, 85% to 90% being singletons. Resolution of symptoms, clearance, or two negative PCRs was present in recovered Cohort 3 donors. V shed 5 bases and J shed 9 bases, with 8 bases lying between them. This CDR3 contains 11 residues. CDR1 is SGHNT, CDR2 YENEEA, per germline. This clone was counted only a few times.

The sample consisted of PBMCs or T cells enriched from blood (not recorded which). The receptor was isolated from a man aged 18 to 30 who had recovered from COVID-19. V and J are TRBV11-3 and TRBJ2-1, with a tentative D call TRBD2 (5 bases). Here the CDR3 DNA reads TGTGCCAGCAGCGTAGGGAGTGAGCAGTTCTTC. Translation: CASSVGSEQFF. Together with reference TRBV11-3 and TRBJ2-1, the CDR3 gives the full variable domain: EAGVVQSPRYKIIEKKQPVAFWCNPISGHNTLYWYLQNLGQGPELLIRYENEEAVDDSQLPKDRFSAERLKGVDSTLKIQPAELGDSAVYLCASSVGSEQFFGPGTRLTVL.